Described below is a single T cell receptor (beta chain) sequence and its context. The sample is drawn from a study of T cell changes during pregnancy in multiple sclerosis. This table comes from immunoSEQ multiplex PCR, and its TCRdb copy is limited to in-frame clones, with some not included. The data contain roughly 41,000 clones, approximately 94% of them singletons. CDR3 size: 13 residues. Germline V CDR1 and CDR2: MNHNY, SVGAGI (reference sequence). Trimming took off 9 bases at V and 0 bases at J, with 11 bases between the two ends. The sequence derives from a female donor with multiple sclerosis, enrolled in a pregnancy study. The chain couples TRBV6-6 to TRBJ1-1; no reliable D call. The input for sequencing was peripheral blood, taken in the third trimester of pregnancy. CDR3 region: CARPRHLNTEAFF. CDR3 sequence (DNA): TGTGCCAGACCCCGACACTTGAACACTGAAGCTTTCTTT.